In its sample, the clone carrying this T cell receptor (beta chain) was seen a few times. No antigen is known for it. CDR3 length: 12 residues. V was clipped by 1 base and J by 4 bases, with 5 bases between them. Germline V gene sequence: CDR1 DFQATT, CDR2 SNEGSKA (reference sequence). TCR alpha and TCR beta cDNA libraries with sample barcodes and UMIs came from 5'RACE using constant-segment primers. TCRdb itself ran the 5' RACE reads through MiXCR, one entry per CDR3 protein. This table has some 150,000 distinct CDR3 sequences, around 5.8% appearing once. This record comes from a study of T-cell memory formation after mild COVID-19. General study points: Day 37-peaking second-wave clones had unconfirmed SARS-CoV-2 specificity. Shrinking CD4+ clones were chiefly CM and EM; CD8+ ones were chiefly EMRA. Balance between CD4 and CD8 was seen in clones contracting day 15 to 85, and a CD4+ lean was seen in later expanders.

The sample was PBMCs or a T cell subset sorted from them (not recorded which). The clonotype originates from an adult woman who had mild COVID-19 (a few samples of this study predate the infection). Cell type and time point are not known. The rearrangement joins TRBV20-1 to TRBJ1-3; D is unresolved. The CDR3 here is CSARAQGNTIYF. The CDR3 bases are TGCAGTGCTAGAGCACAAGGAAACACCATATATTTT.